These 13 T cell receptor beta chains originate from one sample sequenced in a study of Ad26.COV2.S vaccination and SARS-CoV-2 variants (dated by TCRdb to the early 2020s). This specimen's treatment or condition label, per the study, means: roughly 19 received Ad26.COV2.S at low or high dose, single or two shots; roughly 5 received placebo; per-sample allocation not given. For vaccine and placebo recipients, repertoires were sequenced using samples collected on day 63 after the first injection. Preparation of the library involved the immunoSEQ multiplex PCR assay. Drawn from immuneACCESS, this table holds only the in-frame rearrangements with V and J called that TCRdb kept. Clones are partly lost; checked studies trace under half to an unresolved V gene and leave the rest unexplained. The sample includes under 550,000 clones, with 90% observed a single time. Of the sample, 12% is held by the ten largest clones.

Sequencing was performed on peripheral blood, taken in a trial of Ad26.COV2.S vaccine versus placebo. Source of these receptors: a person between 18 and 65 years old who received the Ad26.COV2.S COVID-19 vaccine or a placebo.

The chain is built from TRBV28 and TRBJ2-7, with a possible D match to TRBD2 (6 bases). This CDR3 is 16 amino acids long. Between the trimmed V and J ends, which lost 7 bases and 5 bases, there was a span of 24 bases. Germline-derived CDR1 and CDR2 are MDHEN and SYDVKM. The CDR3: CASIIGGDRATDEQYF. CDR3 DNA: TGTGCCAGCATCATAGGAGGGGACCGAGCGACCGACGAGCAGTACTTC. Together with reference TRBV28 and TRBJ2-7, the CDR3 gives the full variable domain: DVKVTQSSRYLVKRTGEKVFLECVQDMDHENMFWYRQDPGLGLRLIYFSYDVKMKEKGDIPEGYSVSREKKERFSLILESASTNQTSMYLCASIIGGDRATDEQYFGPGTRLTVT.

A remark on this clone: Other DNA sequences in the same sample also yield this CDR3. CDR3 sequence (DNA): TGTGCCAGCAGCCCGGGAGGGGGCCGTCAGCCCCAGCATTTT. It codes for CASSPGGGRQPQHF. This chain links TRBV27 with TRBJ1-5; TRBD1 matches 7 bases. The CDR3 sequence is 14 residues long. CDR1 MNHEY and CDR2 SMNVEV come from the germline V gene (reference sequence). The ends lost 6 bases at V and 6 bases at J; junction bases unmatched: 8.

V gene TRBV3-1 (or the pseudogene TRBV3-2) combines with J gene TRBJ1-2, with unresolved D. The V gene's germline CDR1 is LGHDT and CDR2 YNNKEL (reference sequence). The length of the CDR3 is 13 residues. The V and J ends lost 4 bases and 2 bases respectively, with 8 bases between them. The CDR3 protein is CASSLTRNYGYTF. The CDR3 bases are TGTGCCAGCAGCCTAACACGGAACTATGGCTACACCTTC.

The chain joins TRBV28 to TRBJ1-1; D is perhaps TRBD1 (5 bases). CDR1 is MDHEN, CDR2 SYDVKM, per germline. Trimming left V 5 bases short and J 0 bases short, with 13 bases between. This CDR3 is built from 15 residues. The CDR3 sequence: CASSGGERMNTEAFF. The CDR3 DNA is TGTGCCAGCAGTGGGGGTGAACGAATGAACACTGAAGCTTTCTTT.

The V and J genes are TRBV2 and TRBJ2-7, with unresolved D. This CDR3 is 14 amino acids long. Trimming shortened V by 0 bases and J by 2 bases, and 8 bases separated the two germline ends. Germline CDR1 and CDR2: SNHLY and FYNNEI. CDR3 loop: CASSEAVATYEQYF. The CDR3 bases are TGTGCCAGCAGTGAAGCGGTGGCAACCTACGAGCAGTACTTC.

J is TRBJ1-3 and V is TRBV5-1; a possible D gene is TRBD1 (5 bases). CDR1 SGHRS and CDR2 YFSETQ come from the germline V gene. V shed 0 bases and J shed 2 bases, with 6 bases lying between them. The length of the CDR3 is 14 residues. CDR3 in amino acids: CASSLDRTGNTIYF. The CDR3 nucleotides read TGCGCCAGCAGCTTGGACAGGACTGGAAACACCATATATTTT. Using reference TRBV5-1 and TRBJ1-3 for the parts outside the CDR3, the full variable domain is KAGVTQTPRYLIKTRGQQVTLSCSPISGHRSVSWYQQTPGQGLQFLFEYFSETQRNKGNFPGRFSGRQFSNSRSEMNVSTLELGDSALYLCASSLDRTGNTIYFGEGSWLTVV.

The rearrangement links TRBV9 to TRBJ2-3, with D hard to call. V was cut by 0 bases and J by 4 bases, with 15 bases left in between. The germline CDR1 and CDR2 sequences are SGDLS and YYNGEE. The CDR3 totals 16 residues. CDR3 DNA: TGTGCCAGCAGCGTAGGTATGGAATTCGCCCCAGATACGCAGTATTTT. Translating it yields CASSVGMEFAPDTQYF. Based on the CDR3 plus reference TRBV9 and TRBJ2-3, the full variable domain is DSGVTQTPKHLITATGQRVTLRCSPRSGDLSVYWYQQSLDQGLQFLIQYYNGEERAKGNILERFSAQQFPDLHSELNLSSLELGDSALYFCASSVGMEFAPDTQYFGPGTRLTVL.

The rearrangement joins TRBV7-8 to TRBJ2-1; perhaps TRBD2 as D (6 bases). Germline V gives CDR1 SGHVS, CDR2 FQNEAQ. This CDR3 has 12 residues. Trimming cost V 2 bases and J 10 bases, with 9 bases left between them. The DNA of the CDR3 is TGTGCCAGCAGCTTAAGGCGGGAAGAGCAGTTCTTC. Its translation is CASSLRREEQFF.

This chain connects TRBV5-1 to TRBJ1-4, with a weak D call TRBD1 (6 bases). Trimming removed 0 bases at V and 12 bases at J, with 12 bases between. This CDR3 region has 13 residues. The V gene's germline CDR1 is SGHRS and CDR2 YFSETQ. CDR3 protein: CASSLEAEGELFF. The DNA of the CDR3 is TGCGCCAGCAGCTTGGAGGCAGAGGGGGAACTGTTTTTT.

The chain couples TRBV6-5 to TRBJ1-2, with TRBD1 as a possible D gene (5 bases). In germline, CDR1 is MNHEY, CDR2 SVGAGI. Trimming removed 10 bases from V and 4 bases from J, with 13 bases in between. This CDR3 has 12 amino acids. The CDR3: CATETEPYGYTF. The DNA for the CDR3 is TGTGCCACAGAGACAGAACCCTATGGCTACACCTTC.

The V call is TRBV27, the J call TRBJ2-2; 10 nucleotides line up with TRBD2. Germline CDR1 MNHEY, CDR2 SMNVEV (reference sequence). The ends lost 6 bases at V and 4 bases at J; junction bases unmatched: 5. The CDR3 consists of 15 residues. Here the CDR3 reads CASRQAGGPTGELFF. CDR3 nucleotide sequence: TGTGCCAGCAGGCAAGCGGGAGGGCCCACCGGGGAGCTGTTTTTT.

CDR3 loop: CATSDHDRVYGYTF. In DNA, the CDR3 is TGTGCCACCAGTGATCATGACAGGGTCTATGGCTACACCTTC. The chain has TRBV24-1 and TRBJ1-2; 7 bases map to TRBD1. Germline CDR1 reads KGHDR; CDR2 reads SFDVKD. CDR3 length: 14 residues. V lost 3 bases to trimming and J lost 4 bases; unmatched junction nucleotides: 4.

The chain couples TRBV6-5 to TRBJ1-5; weak D call: TRBD1 (5 bases). This CDR3 spans 13 amino acids. Trimming removed 10 bases at V and 2 bases at J, with 12 bases between. Per germline, CDR1 MNHEY and CDR2 SVGAGI. CDR3 amino acids: CATRVRGNQPQHF. In DNA, the CDR3 is TGTGCCACCAGGGTTAGGGGCAATCAGCCCCAGCATTTT.